This TCR beta chain was sequenced for a study of cytomegalovirus exposure and HLA in healthy donors. The study's findings and limits: For cytomegalovirus status, the classifier reportedly gave diagnoses with high specificity and sensitivity. Later, an analysis showed that TCR beta chains associated with HLA were more clonally expanded than others that were equally common.

The PCR had 60 Vbeta and 13 Jbeta primers. Produced via immunoSEQ multiplex PCR; TCRdb's table is partial and in-frame only. The sample records about 160,000 clones, around 77% being singletons. V lost 3 bases, J lost 4 bases, and 6 bases stayed unmatched. The length of the CDR3 is 15 residues. Germline CDR1 LGHNA, CDR2 YSLEER. About this clone itself: Its specificity is unknown.

This clonotype was obtained from a man between 25 and 39 years old in good health and CMV-seropositive. The material sequenced was PBMCs. This rearrangement joins TRBV4-3 to TRBJ2-5, with TRBD1 identical over 9 bases. The CDR3 reads CASSHWTGVGETQYF. CDR3 coding DNA: TGCGCCAGCAGCCACTGGACAGGGGTTGGAGAGACCCAGTACTTC.